A single sample is the source of the 21 T cell receptor beta chains below, sequenced in a study of T cell changes during pregnancy in multiple sclerosis. Generated by immunoSEQ multiplex PCR, the TCRdb table keeps only in-frame clones and is missing some. The table includes fewer than 90,000 clones, over 85% detected once. The source was peripheral blood, collected after pregnancy. These receptors were taken from a female donor in good health, enrolled as a control in a pregnancy study.

This chain links TRBV5-1 with TRBJ2-5, with D possibly being TRBD2 (5 bases). Germline values: CDR1 SGHRS, CDR2 YFSETQ. The length of the CDR3 is 13 residues. The V end was cut by 4 bases, the J end by 1 base, with 8 bases between. The CDR3 sequence: CASSRTVQETQYF. Here the CDR3 DNA reads TGCGCCAGCAGCCGGACTGTCCAAGAGACCCAGTACTTC.

This sequence joins TRBV4-1 and TRBJ2-1; 9 bases align to TRBD2. From germline, CDR1 is MGHRA and CDR2 YSYEKL. The V and J ends lost 3 bases and 0 bases, in that order; junction bases with no gene match: 9. The length of the CDR3 is 18 residues. The CDR3 DNA is TGCGCCAGCAGCCATCGAATAGCGGGAGCCGGCTCCTACAATGAGCAGTTCTTC. Translated, it gives CASSHRIAGAGSYNEQFF.

This CDR3 reads CSVGGQGPYEQYF. The CDR3 DNA reads TGCAGCGTTGGGGGACAGGGGCCCTACGAGCAGTACTTC. The chain links TRBV29-1 to TRBJ2-7; 10 nucleotides line up with TRBD1. Trimming took 4 bases from V and 2 from J; bases not matched to a gene: 2. This CDR3 has 13 amino acids. In germline, CDR1 is SQVTM, CDR2 ANQGSEA.

The rearrangement uses TRBV4-1 and TRBJ2-7, with D unclear. Germline V CDR1 and CDR2: MGHRA, YSYEKL. Between the trimmed V and J ends, which lost 0 bases and 3 bases, there was a span of 12 bases. The CDR3 sequence is 15 residues long. CDR3 DNA sequence: TGCGCCAGCAGCCAAGATTTTGACAACGGCTACGAGCAGTACTTC. This encodes CASSQDFDNGYEQYF.

The genes are TRBV27 and TRBJ2-1; 7 nucleotides align to TRBD1. With V trimmed by 7 bases and J by 4 bases, 10 bases remained unmatched. Germline V gene sequence: CDR1 MNHEY, CDR2 SMNVEV (reference sequence). The CDR3 is 15 residues long. CDR3 sequence (DNA): TGTGCCAGCACCGAAGGGGGACAGCTTTACAATGAGCAGTTCTTC. This gives the protein CASTEGGQLYNEQFF.

DNA of the CDR3: TGTGCCAGCAGCCCCCGACAGGGTGGTGGCTACACCTTC. Amino acids: CASSPRQGGGYTF. The chain is built from TRBV9 and TRBJ1-2; TRBD1 matches 7 bases. CDR1 SGDLS and CDR2 YYNGEE come from the germline V gene. V gave up 4 bases and J gave up 7 bases; unmatched junction bases: 7. This CDR3 region has 13 residues. The full variable domain, rest sourced from reference TRBV9 and TRBJ1-2, is DSGVTQTPKHLITATGQRVTLRCSPRSGDLSVYWYQQSLDQGLQFLIQYYNGEERAKGNILERFSAQQFPDLHSELNLSSLELGDSALYFCASSPRQGGGYTFGSGTRLTVV.

The chain uses TRBV5-1 and TRBJ2-1; D is undetermined. Trimming took 0 bases from V and 9 from J, leaving 10 bases between them. The CDR3 has 13 amino acids. The germline V gene has CDR1 SGHRS and CDR2 YFSETQ. The CDR3 DNA is TGCGCCAGCAGCTTGGGCCTAGGCGGTGAGCAGTTCTTC. It is translated as CASSLGLGGEQFF.

V is TRBV19 and J is TRBJ1-2; 7 bases are shared with TRBD1. Germline trimming cut 6 bases from V and 4 bases from J; bases unmatched to any gene: 5. This CDR3 is 13 amino acids long. Germline loops: CDR1 LNHDA, CDR2 SQIVND (reference sequence). The DNA for the CDR3 is TGTGCCAGTAGCGGGGACAGACTCTATGGCTACACCTTC. Translating it yields CASSGDRLYGYTF.

This clone was recorded only once. This rearrangement joins TRBV6-1 to TRBJ2-7; 7 bases agree with TRBD1. The CDR3 is made up of 14 amino acids. The germline V gene has CDR1 MNHNS and CDR2 SASEGT. V shed 6 bases and J 0 bases; nucleotides not matched to a gene: 5. The CDR3 region is CASSGDSRSYEQYF. In DNA form, the CDR3 reads TGTGCCAGCAGCGGGGACAGTCGCTCCTACGAGCAGTACTTC.

The chain is built from TRBV4-1 and TRBJ1-1; TRBD1 aligns across 8 bases. With 4 bases clipped from V and 3 bases from J, the junction kept 7 bases outside the gene matches. The CDR3 has 15 amino acids. Looked up from germline, CDR1 is MGHRA and CDR2 is YSYEKL. CDR3 DNA sequence: TGCGCCAGCAGCCGGAAGGACAGGGCGGACACTGAAGCTTTCTTT. Translated: CASSRKDRADTEAFF.

This chain joins TRBV5-6 and TRBJ2-1; D perhaps matches TRBD2 (6 bases). The CDR3 length is 16 residues. V was trimmed by 5 bases and J by 3 bases, leaving 18 bases between them. Germline CDR1 and CDR2: SGHDT and YYEEEE. The CDR3 DNA reads TGTGCCAGCAGTCCGAGACTAGACATAAACTACAATGAGCAGTTCTTC. It yields the protein CASSPRLDINYNEQFF.

The CDR3 spells CAWVAGAGQETQYF. CDR3 sequence (DNA): TGTGCCTGGGTAGCCGGAGCGGGGCAAGAGACCCAGTACTTC. This chain joins TRBV30 and TRBJ2-5, with 7 bases matching TRBD2. Germline CDR1 GTSNPN, CDR2 SVGIG (reference sequence). The CDR3 covers 14 residues. J gave up 2 bases and V 5 bases, and 8 bases lay outside the gene matches.

The rearrangement links TRBV28 to TRBJ1-2; perhaps TRBD1 as D (5 bases). The CDR3 contains 17 residues. V was clipped by 1 base and J by 7 bases, with 22 bases between them. Per the germline V gene, CDR1 is MDHEN and CDR2 is SYDVKM. The CDR3 bases are TGTGCCAGCAGTTTATTTCGGGGGACCAACACCCAGAGTGGCTACACCTTC. It translates to CASSLFRGTNTQSGYTF.

The chain uses TRBV27 and TRBJ2-7; TRBD2 matches at 8 bases. The CDR3 runs to 17 residues. The germline V gene encodes CDR1 MNHEY and CDR2 SMNVEV (reference sequence). J was trimmed by 0 bases and V by 5 bases; bases with no gene match: 12. In nucleotides, the CDR3 is TGTGCCAGCAGTCCCCGTGCTAGCGGGCTAAGCTCCTACGAGCAGTACTTC. It specifies CASSPRASGLSSYEQYF.

The genes are TRBV7-2 and TRBJ2-1, with 9 bases matching TRBD2. Germline CDR1 is SGHTA and CDR2 is FQGNSA. The CDR3 runs 14 residues. With 7 bases clipped from V and 7 bases from J, the junction kept 8 bases outside the gene matches. CDR3 loop: CASTGGRASNEQFF. CDR3 bases: TGTGCCAGCACTGGCGGGAGGGCCTCAAATGAGCAGTTCTTC.

CDR3 nucleotide sequence: TGTGCCAGCTCACCAGGAATGGGAGATGAAAAACTGTTTTTT. Translating gives CASSPGMGDEKLFF. The rearrangement links TRBV18 to TRBJ1-4; no reliable D call. In germline, CDR1 is KGHSH, CDR2 LQKENI. V was shortened by 2 bases and J by 6 bases, with 10 bases between the two germline ends. The CDR3 sequence is 14 residues long.

The CDR3 spells CASSLNRSPYNEQFF. The CDR3 DNA sequence: TGTGCCAGCAGCTTGAACAGGTCCCCCTACAATGAGCAGTTCTTC. The gene calls are TRBV5-4 and TRBJ2-1; maybe TRBD1 (5 bases). Deletions cut 1 base from V and 2 bases from J, with 10 bases between. The CDR3 covers 15 residues. Germline V gene sequence: CDR1 SGHNT, CDR2 YYREEE (reference sequence).

The chain recombines TRBV5-6 with TRBJ1-1, with 11 nucleotides matching TRBD1. CDR3 size: 15 residues. V dropped 3 bases and J dropped 5; count of bases not matched to a gene: 6. Germline CDR1 is SGHDT and CDR2 is YYEEEE. CDR3 DNA: TGTGCCAGCAGCTCCCCGGGACAGGGGGATACTGAAGCTTTCTTT. Translating gives CASSSPGQGDTEAFF.

The chain combines TRBV28 with TRBJ2-2; D call uncertain. Trimming left V 3 bases short and J 1 base short, with 9 bases between. The CDR3 consists of 15 residues. Germline CDR1 MDHEN, CDR2 SYDVKM. The CDR3 nucleotides read TGTGCCAGCAGTTTTTACAGCTTGAACACCGGGGAGCTGTTTTTT. Amino acids: CASSFYSLNTGELFF.

This sequence joins TRBV7-2 and TRBJ2-6; possible D gene TRBD2, 6 bases. This CDR3 spans 15 amino acids. The germline V gene encodes CDR1 SGHTA and CDR2 FQGNSA. Trimming took 1 base from V and 2 from J, leaving 6 bases between them. CDR3 loop: CASSLGGAGANVLTF. The CDR3 coding sequence is TGTGCCAGCAGCTTAGGGGGGGCTGGGGCCAACGTCCTGACTTTC.

This clone was counted once. The chain couples TRBV4-1 to TRBJ2-6; TRBD2 agrees at 15 bases. Germline V gives CDR1 MGHRA, CDR2 YSYEKL. The V gene end was trimmed by 7 bases and the J gene end by 4 bases; junction bases not matched to a gene: 11. There are 19 residues in the CDR3. The CDR3 nucleotides read TGCGCCAGCATACCCGGACTAGCGGGAGGGCGGTACGGGGCCAACGTCCTGACTTTC. Protein: CASIPGLAGGRYGANVLTF.